Here is one TCR beta chain with its context. Only a few counts were recorded for this clonotype. Its cognate antigen has yet to be identified. There are no base qualities to consult, and no much larger clone falls within one base. Library preparation used 5' RACE. TCRdb records NextSeq 500 as the sequencer. To correct for sequencing error and PCR bias, the TCR library protocol tagged individual cDNA molecules with unique molecular identifiers. Both TCR alpha and beta chains were sequenced, and tight co-correlation was observed between alpha and beta sequence abundances in each sample. As for how the authors treated the data: V gene, J gene and CDR3 annotation of TCR sequences was performed with Decombinator V4. Expanded TCRs were defined as changing significantly between any two time points under a Poisson model with p below 0.0001. TCR abundances were normalised to the total number of TCRs sequenced per sample and were expressed as counts per million. A search of VDJdb, accessed on 1 November 2021, was run for TCRs annotated to CMV, EBV and SARS-CoV-2, with TCRs annotated for multiple antigens excluded. Starting from the raw public reads, TCRdb applied fastp trimming at Q25, assembled clones with MiXCR and retained in-frame beta chains. Rows with one shared CDR3 protein collapse into an entry with the most common genes and DNA. The V and J calls and clone size come from TCRdb's table, not from the authors' own analysis. This sample gives around 78,000 distinct CDR3 sequences in total; 11% to 15% of them show up just once. Clones ranked in the top ten supply roughly 3% of the sample.

These data belong to a study of early T cells in non-severe SARS-CoV-2 infection (TCRdb year 2021). In terms of the full investigation: TCR sequencing used bulk RNA from unsorted whole blood, so alpha and beta chains could not be paired.

A case-control design nested within a healthcare worker cohort in London, UK, was used, with weekly nasopharyngeal swab PCR tests and blood sampling performed. Healthcare workers were enrolled in the week of the UK lockdown, from 23 to 31 March 2020, and were followed every week for up to roughly 16 weeks. Summary of the overall study and its limitations: Matching against VDJdb was skewed toward anti-spike CD8 responses, likely underestimated virus-specific expansions, and missed private and CD4 specificities.

The receptor was derived from an adult who was a healthcare worker with PCR-confirmed SARS-CoV-2 infection or an uninfected control (not recorded which). The sample taken for sequencing was whole blood.

DNA sequence: TGCGCCAGCAGCTTCCCGGGACAGGCTACAGATACGCAGTATTTT. Protein translation: CASSFPGQATDTQYF. The rearrangement joined TRBV5-1 to TRBJ2-3; the junction holds 8 bases that match TRBD1. The germline V gene supplies CDR1 SGHRS and CDR2 YFSETQ. The CDR3 holds 15 amino acids from the cysteine to the phenylalanine. Just CDR3 DNA is preserved here, 45 bases in frame from base 1. After removal of 2 bases from V and 3 bases from J, the junction retains 5 bases not matched to a gene.